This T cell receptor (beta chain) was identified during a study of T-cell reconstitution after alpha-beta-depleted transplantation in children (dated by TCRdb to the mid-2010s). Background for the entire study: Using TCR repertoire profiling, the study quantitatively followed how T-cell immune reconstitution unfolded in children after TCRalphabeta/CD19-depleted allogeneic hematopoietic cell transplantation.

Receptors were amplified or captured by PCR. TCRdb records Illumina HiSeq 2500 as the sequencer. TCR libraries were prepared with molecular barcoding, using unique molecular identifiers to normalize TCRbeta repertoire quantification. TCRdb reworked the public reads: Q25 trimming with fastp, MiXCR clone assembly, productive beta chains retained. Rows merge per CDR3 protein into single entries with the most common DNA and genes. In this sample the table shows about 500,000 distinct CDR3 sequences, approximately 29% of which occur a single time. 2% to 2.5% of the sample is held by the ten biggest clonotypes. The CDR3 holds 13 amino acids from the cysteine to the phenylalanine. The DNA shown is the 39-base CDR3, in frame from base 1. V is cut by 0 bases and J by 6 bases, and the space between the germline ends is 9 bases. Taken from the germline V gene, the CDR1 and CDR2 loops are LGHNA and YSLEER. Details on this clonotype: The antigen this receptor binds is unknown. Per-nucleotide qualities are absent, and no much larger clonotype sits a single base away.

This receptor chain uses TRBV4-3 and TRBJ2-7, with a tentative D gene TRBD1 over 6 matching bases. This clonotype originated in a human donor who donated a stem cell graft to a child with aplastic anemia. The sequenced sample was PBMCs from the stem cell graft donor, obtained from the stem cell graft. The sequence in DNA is TGCGCCAGCAGCCAAGATTCAGGGGTCGAGCAGTACTTC. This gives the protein CASSQDSGVEQYF.